The T cell receptor beta chain described here comes from a study of shared clonotypes between healthy human individuals. The protocol was immunoSEQ multiplex PCR, while the TCRdb copy is restricted to in-frame clones and leaves out a portion. The sample carries a few million clones, around 90% recorded once. Donors had no recently reported acute infections or vaccinations and were HIV-negative. Each donor was a Caucasian adult residing in Nashville, Tennessee. Both subsets, CD45RA+ naive and CD45RA-negative memory, were split from the CD4+ cells. Germline CDR1 MNHEY, CDR2 SVGAGI. Unmatched junction bases numbered 3, after V lost 3 bases and J lost 0 bases. This CDR3 is 15 amino acids long.

The receptor was isolated from a man between 18 and 35 years old in good health. V usage is TRBV6-5 and J usage is TRBJ2-7; TRBD2 agrees at 9 bases. The sample comprised naive CD4+ T cells sorted from blood. Specified subset: CD45RA+ positively selected. This chain's CDR3 is CASSYSGGYSYEQYF. The CDR3 nucleotides are TGTGCCAGCAGTTATAGCGGGGGTTACTCCTACGAGCAGTACTTC.